Sequencing of this T cell receptor beta chain was carried out in a study of CD8+ T cells in alopecia areata. The overall study: Tofacitinib administration to treated patients was oral, at 5 to 10 mg twice daily. Study-wide results and caveats: For lesional scalp, especially alopecia totalis/universalis, clonality was higher than in normal scalp. Scalp specimens additionally yield sequences from normal skin's resident alphabeta T cells.

The germline V gene has CDR1 LNHDA and CDR2 SQIVND (reference sequence). Trimming left V 2 bases short and J 6 bases short, with 4 bases between. This CDR3 contains 12 residues. Remarks on this clone: Antigen specificity is unknown.

As the sequencing template, cDNA was produced by extracting RNA and reverse transcribing it. Clones were sequenced by immunoSEQ multiplex PCR, and TCRdb holds only the in-frame ones, with some missing. The data contain about 120,000 clones, 30% to 40% of them singletons. A FACSAria was used to sort CD4+ and CD8+ T cells. These cells came from PBMCs. Sequences were obtained from CD4+ T cells sorted from blood. The clonotype comes from a human donor with alopecia areata. The chain combines TRBV19 with TRBJ2-2, with D uncertain. CDR3 residues: CASSIWAGELFF. DNA of the CDR3: TGTGCCAGTAGTATATGGGCCGGGGAGCTGTTTTTT.